These 28 T cell receptor beta chains were sequenced from one sample in a study of blood T cells in healthy people across ages. The second PCR ran about 6 to 12 cycles with a sample-barcoded 5' primer and J-beta primers. From the 5' RACE reads, TCRdb called clonotypes with MiXCR, one entry per CDR3 protein. The data contain around 620,000 distinct CDR3 sequences, 27% of them singletons. Specimen: blood. These receptors all come from a woman between 65 and 79 years old in good health.

This chain connects TRBV5-1 to TRBJ1-6; 7 bases align to TRBD1. The CDR3 has 16 amino acids. V lost 2 bases and J lost 6; bases outside the gene matches: 8. Germline loops: CDR1 SGHRS, CDR2 YFSETQ. CDR3 in DNA: TGCGCCAGCAGCTTATTTCCAGGGGGTACTAATTCACCCCTCCACTTT. It codes for CASSLFPGGTNSPLHF. The entire variable domain, with the rest obtained from reference TRBV5-1 and TRBJ1-6, is as follows: KAGVTQTPRYLIKTRGQQVTLSCSPISGHRSVSWYQQTPGQGLQFLFEYFSETQRNKGNFPGRFSGRQFSNSRSEMNVSTLELGDSALYLCASSLFPGGTNSPLHFGNGTRLTVT.

This clonotype was seen a few times. The chain has TRBV5-1 and TRBJ2-5; possibly TRBD2 for D (6 bases). Trimming removed 3 bases at V and 9 bases at J, with 15 bases between. The CDR3 sequence is 13 residues long. From germline, CDR1 is SGHRS and CDR2 YFSETQ. CDR3 DNA sequence: TGCGCCAGCAGCTCCCGGGTCCGCGGGGCCCAGTACTTC. This codes for CASSSRVRGAQYF.

The V gene is TRBV7-2, the J gene TRBJ1-3, with D uncertain. This CDR3 spans 13 amino acids. V lost 5 bases and J 3 bases, leaving 8 bases between the germline ends. CDR1 SGHTA and CDR2 FQGNSA come from the germline V gene. As DNA, the CDR3 is TGTGCCAGCAGCCGCACCCTTGGAAACACCATATATTTT. This gives the protein CASSRTLGNTIYF. Using reference TRBV7-2 and TRBJ1-3 for the parts outside the CDR3, the full variable domain is GAGVSQSPSNKVTEKGKDVELRCDPISGHTALYWYRQSLGQGLEFLIYFQGNSAPDKSGLPSDRFSAERTGGSVSTLTIQRTQQEDSAVYLCASSRTLGNTIYFGEGSWLTVV.

The chain joins TRBV7-2 to TRBJ2-1, with 15 bases that match TRBD2. Unmatched junction bases numbered 6, after V lost 5 bases and J lost 7 bases. The CDR3 runs to 16 residues. Germline lookup yields CDR1 SGHTA and CDR2 FQGNSA. CDR3 bases: TGTGCCAGCAGCCCCCCGGGACTAGCGGGGGGAAATGAGCAGTTCTTC. Protein product: CASSPPGLAGGNEQFF.

The rearrangement joins TRBV7-2 to TRBJ2-5, with 7 bases fitting TRBD2. This CDR3 is built from 14 residues. J gave up 7 bases and V 4 bases, and 9 bases lay outside the gene matches. Germline CDR1 SGHTA, CDR2 FQGNSA. CDR3 protein: CASSSGTTLRTQYF. CDR3 bases: TGTGCCAGCAGCTCTGGGACTACTCTACGGACCCAGTACTTC.

A few counts support this clonotype. The rearrangement uses TRBV27 and TRBJ1-2, with 8 bases fitting TRBD1. The CDR3 extends over 12 amino acids. V shed 5 bases, J shed 7 bases, and the junction held 3 bases outside the gene matches. Germline values: CDR1 MNHEY, CDR2 SMNVEV (reference sequence). DNA for the CDR3: TGTGCCAGCAGTACAACAGGGGGTGGCTACACCTTC. It encodes CASSTTGGGYTF.

This clonotype occurred a few times. The rearrangement uses TRBV5-4 and TRBJ2-3, with D maybe TRBD1 (6 bases). Germline V CDR1 and CDR2: SGHNT, YYREEE (reference sequence). The CDR3 has 14 amino acids. Trimming took 3 bases from V and 1 from J, leaving 9 bases between them. The CDR3 DNA reads TGTGCCAGCAGCTCCAAGGGGGGCACAGATACGCAGTATTTT. Residues: CASSSKGGTDTQYF.

Only a few counts were recorded for this clonotype. The V call is TRBV20-1, the J call TRBJ1-3; 7 bases match TRBD1. The germline gives CDR1 DFQATT, CDR2 SNEGSKA (reference sequence). The V gene end was trimmed by 7 bases and the J gene end by 0 bases; junction bases not matched to a gene: 6. This CDR3 has 14 residues. CDR3 residues: CSVPDRSSGNTIYF. CDR3 nucleotides: TGCAGTGTCCCGGACAGGAGCTCTGGAAACACCATATATTTT.

This clonotype was seen only a few times. The CDR3 DNA is TGCAGTGCTGGGACATCGGGGGAGCAGTACTTC. Protein product: CSAGTSGEQYF. V and J are TRBV20-1 and TRBJ2-7; D perhaps matches TRBD1 (6 bases). The CDR3 contains 11 residues. Per the germline V gene, CDR1 is DFQATT and CDR2 is SNEGSKA (reference sequence). V shed 5 bases and J shed 7 bases, with 12 bases lying between them.

This clonotype was observed a handful of times. V and J are TRBV7-2 and TRBJ2-1; the D gene could be TRBD1 or TRBD2 (5 bases each). The CDR3 length is 16 residues. Germline lookup yields CDR1 SGHTA and CDR2 FQGNSA. Trimming took off 5 bases at V and 5 bases at J, with 19 bases between the two ends. The CDR3 here is CASSQNRDGAHNEQFF. DNA for the CDR3: TGTGCCAGCAGCCAGAACCGGGACGGAGCACACAATGAGCAGTTCTTC.

This clonotype came up many times. The gene calls are TRBV9 and TRBJ2-3; TRBD1 matches 8 bases. The CDR3 spans 15 residues. V lost 3 bases, J lost 1 base, and 4 bases stayed unmatched. Germline CDR1 reads SGDLS; CDR2 reads YYNGEE. In DNA form, the CDR3 reads TGTGCCAGCAGCGGATCAGGGGGCGGCACAGATACGCAGTATTTT. Translating gives CASSGSGGGTDTQYF.

V usage is TRBV7-2 and J usage is TRBJ2-7, with 9 bases lining up with TRBD2. The CDR3 has 16 amino acids. The ends lost 4 bases at V and 3 bases at J; junction bases unmatched: 10. The germline CDR1 and CDR2 sequences are SGHTA and FQGNSA. The DNA of the CDR3 is TGTGCCAGCAGCTGGGGGACTAGCAGATCTCTCTACGAGCAGTACTTC. This gives the protein CASSWGTSRSLYEQYF.

This clonotype was observed many times. This rearrangement joins TRBV4-2 to TRBJ1-1, with 10 bases aligning to TRBD1. The germline gives CDR1 LGHNA, CDR2 YNFKEQ. V lost 1 base, J lost 0 bases, and 5 bases stayed unmatched. This CDR3 spans 17 amino acids. Here the CDR3 reads CASSQVPGQGLNTEAFF. CDR3 sequence (DNA): TGTGCCAGCAGCCAAGTCCCGGGACAGGGGTTGAACACTGAAGCTTTCTTT.

As regards this clonotype: One end of the junction does not line up with germline, which may come from a read error. The chain links TRBV25-1 to TRBJ1-3, with a tentative D call TRBD1 (5 bases). The germline V gene encodes CDR1 MGHDK and CDR2 SYGVNS. The CDR3 runs 15 residues. The CDR3 region has the DNA TGTGCCAGCAGTGAAATTCTGGCAGGGAGAGACACCTTATATTTT. Residues: CASSEILAGRDTLYF.

The chain carries TRBV6-2 or TRBV6-3 and TRBJ2-7; D unclear. The J call may be incorrect, as the DNA end agrees better with TRBJ2-5. The CDR3 has 13 residues. Germline CDR1 is MNHEY and CDR2 is SVGEGT. DNA of the CDR3: TGTGCCAGCAGTTACCCAGCCCAAGAGACCCAGTACTTC. Translation: CASSYPAQETQYF.

This clonotype showed up just a few times. The chain employs TRBV10-3 and TRBJ2-1; D unresolved. CDR3 size: 15 residues. In germline, CDR1 is ENHRY, CDR2 SYGVKD. The V end lost 0 bases, the J end lost 0 bases, and 6 bases lay between the germline ends. The CDR3: CAISESSSSYNEQFF. The CDR3 DNA sequence: TGTGCCATCAGTGAGTCAAGTAGCTCCTACAATGAGCAGTTCTTC.

This clonotype was counted a few times. The chain employs TRBV20-1 and TRBJ2-7; 8 bases agree with TRBD1. The CDR3 runs to 13 residues. V lost 5 bases to trimming and J lost 6 bases; unmatched junction nucleotides: 9. Per the germline V gene, CDR1 is DFQATT and CDR2 is SNEGSKA (reference sequence). CDR3 amino acids: CSAAIGTGGEQYF. CDR3 DNA: TGCAGTGCTGCGATAGGGACAGGTGGCGAGCAGTACTTC.

V is TRBV20-1 and J is TRBJ2-5; 10 bases are shared with TRBD2. There are 15 residues in the CDR3. Trimming removed 3 bases from V and 1 base from J; junction bases left unmatched: 5. CDR1 and CDR2 from the germline V gene are DFQATT and SNEGSKA (reference sequence). CDR3 loop: CSASNSGGGQETQYF. CDR3 coding DNA: TGCAGTGCTAGTAACAGCGGGGGGGGCCAAGAGACCCAGTACTTC.

The chain recombines TRBV7-3 with TRBJ2-1, with 7 bases aligning to TRBD1. V shed 1 base, J shed 4 bases, and the junction held 4 bases outside the gene matches. This CDR3 spans 15 amino acids. The V gene's germline CDR1 is SGHTA and CDR2 FQGTGA. The chain's CDR3 is CASSLNTGVYNEQFF. CDR3 sequence (DNA): TGTGCCAGCAGCTTAAATACAGGGGTTTACAATGAGCAGTTCTTC.

The V call is TRBV10-3, the J call TRBJ2-1, with D unresolved. V was shortened by 3 bases and J by 4 bases, with 4 bases between the two germline ends. Germline CDR1 is ENHRY and CDR2 is SYGVKD. The CDR3 is 12 amino acids. CDR3 residues: CAISEGYNEQFF. CDR3 nucleotides: TGTGCCATCAGTGAAGGGTACAATGAGCAGTTCTTC.

The rearrangement uses TRBV14 and TRBJ2-5, with D tentatively TRBD1 (7 bases). CDR3 length: 19 residues. Trimming stripped 5 bases from V and 4 bases from J, with 29 bases between. Germline V gene data show CDR1 as SGHDN and CDR2 as FVKESK. Written as DNA, the CDR3 is TGTGCCAGCAGCGTATTGCGGGGATTTCGGGGGACAGTTGGAGAGACCCAGTACTTC. Translated: CASSVLRGFRGTVGETQYF. The variable domain in full, with the rest retrieved from reference TRBV14 and TRBJ2-5, is EAGVTQFPSHSVIEKGQTVTLRCDPISGHDNLYWYRRVMGKEIKFLLHFVKESKQDESGMPNNRFLAERTGGTYSTLKVQPAELEDSGVYFCASSVLRGFRGTVGETQYFGPGTRLLVL.

J is TRBJ1-1 and V is TRBV29-1; D is possibly TRBD1 (5 bases). V lost 5 bases, J lost 3 bases, and 10 bases lay in between. Germline-derived CDR1 and CDR2 are SQVTM and ANQGSEA. This CDR3 has 12 residues. The CDR3 region has the DNA TGCAGCGTTAACACGGGGGACACTGAAGCTTTCTTT. This sequence encodes CSVNTGDTEAFF.

The CDR3 is CASSLGDSTEAFF. CDR3 in DNA: TGTGCCAGCAGCTTAGGGGACAGTACTGAAGCTTTCTTT. The rearrangement uses TRBV7-9 and TRBJ1-1; 7 bases match TRBD1. This CDR3 is built from 13 residues. Germline V gives CDR1 SEHNR, CDR2 FQNEAQ (reference sequence). With 1 base clipped from V and 5 bases from J, the junction kept 1 base outside the gene matches. Complete variable domain (other parts from reference TRBV7-9 and TRBJ1-1): DTGVSQNPRHKITKRGQNVTFRCDPISEHNRLYWYRQTLGQGPEFLTYFQNEAQLEKSRLLSDRFSAERPKGSFSTLEIQRTEQGDSAMYLCASSLGDSTEAFFGQGTRLTVV.

The chain is built from TRBV7-2 and TRBJ2-1; 7 bases fit TRBD2. Germline V CDR1 and CDR2: SGHTA, FQGNSA. Trimming at V came to 5 bases and at J to 3 bases, leaving 4 bases not matched to a gene. The CDR3 contains 14 residues. The DNA of the CDR3 is TGTGCCAGCAGCCCCCGGGACTACTACAATGAGCAGTTCTTC. Its protein is CASSPRDYYNEQFF. Full variable domain (rest looked up from reference TRBV7-2 and TRBJ2-1): GAGVSQSPSNKVTEKGKDVELRCDPISGHTALYWYRQSLGQGLEFLIYFQGNSAPDKSGLPSDRFSAERTGGSVSTLTIQRTQQEDSAVYLCASSPRDYYNEQFFGPGTRLTVL.

This clonotype was seen a single time. This chain uses TRBV5-4 with TRBJ2-5; a weak D match, TRBD2 (6 bases). Per the germline V gene, CDR1 is SGHNT and CDR2 is YYREEE (reference sequence). There are 14 residues in the CDR3. The ends were cut back, 5 bases at V and 3 bases at J, with 14 bases in the middle. The CDR3 nucleotides read TGTGCCAGCAGTATGAACTGGGGGGAAGAGACCCAGTACTTC. This translates into CASSMNWGEETQYF.

This clonotype showed up just a few times. The chain is built from TRBV19 and TRBJ1-2; 8 nucleotides match TRBD1. In germline, CDR1 is LNHDA, CDR2 SQIVND (reference sequence). The CDR3 runs to 13 residues. V trimming: 7 bases; J trimming: 4 bases; junction bases outside the gene matches: 5. CDR3 sequence: CASIPDRGYGYTF. CDR3 nucleotide sequence: TGTGCCAGTATCCCCGACAGGGGCTATGGCTACACCTTC.

The chain carries TRBV21-1 and TRBJ2-5; TRBD2, the D gene given by the table, was not confirmed from the DNA. Judging by the DNA end, TRBJ2-7 fits better; the J call may be wrong. TRBV21-1 is annotated as a pseudogene. The CDR3 sequence is 15 residues long. In nucleotides, the CDR3 is TGTGCCAGCAGCACCAGACATTGGGATTACGGCGAGCAGTACTTC. Residues: CASSTRHWDYGEQYF.

The sample holds a few counts of this clonotype. The J gene is TRBJ1-2, the V gene TRBV29-1; TRBD1 matches 7 bases. Germline CDR1 reads SQVTM; CDR2 reads ANQGSEA. The length of the CDR3 is 13 residues. Trimming removed 2 bases from V and 4 bases from J; junction bases left unmatched: 4. The CDR3 DNA sequence: TGCAGCGTTGAAAGGGACAGCACCTATGGCTACACCTTC. It codes for CSVERDSTYGYTF.